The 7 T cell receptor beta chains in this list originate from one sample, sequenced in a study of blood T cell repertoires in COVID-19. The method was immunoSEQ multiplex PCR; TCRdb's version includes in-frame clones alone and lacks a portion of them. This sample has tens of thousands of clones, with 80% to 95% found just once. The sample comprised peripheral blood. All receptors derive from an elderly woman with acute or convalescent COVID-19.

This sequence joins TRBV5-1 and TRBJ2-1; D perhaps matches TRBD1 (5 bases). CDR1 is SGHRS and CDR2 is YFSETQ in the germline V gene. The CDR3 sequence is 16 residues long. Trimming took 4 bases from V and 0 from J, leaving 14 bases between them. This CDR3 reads CASSGPRRGSYNEQFF. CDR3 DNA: TGCGCCAGCAGCGGGCCCCGAAGGGGCTCCTACAATGAGCAGTTCTTC.

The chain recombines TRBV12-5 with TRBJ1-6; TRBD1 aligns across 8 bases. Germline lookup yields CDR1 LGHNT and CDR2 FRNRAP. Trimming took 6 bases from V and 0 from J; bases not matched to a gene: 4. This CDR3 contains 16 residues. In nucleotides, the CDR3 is TGTGCTAGTGGGTGGACAGGGAGCTCCTATAATTCACCCCTCCACTTT. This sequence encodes CASGWTGSSYNSPLHF.

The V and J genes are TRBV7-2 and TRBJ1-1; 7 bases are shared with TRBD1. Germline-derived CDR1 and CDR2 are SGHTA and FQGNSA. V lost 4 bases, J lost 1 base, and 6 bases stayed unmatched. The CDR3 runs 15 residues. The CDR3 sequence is CASSSYRGGNTEAFF. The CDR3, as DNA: TGTGCCAGCAGCTCGTACAGGGGAGGGAACACTGAAGCTTTCTTT. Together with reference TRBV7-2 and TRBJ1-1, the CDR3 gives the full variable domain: GAGVSQSPSNKVTEKGKDVELRCDPISGHTALYWYRQSLGQGLEFLIYFQGNSAPDKSGLPSDRFSAERTGGSVSTLTIQRTQQEDSAVYLCASSSYRGGNTEAFFGQGTRLTVV.

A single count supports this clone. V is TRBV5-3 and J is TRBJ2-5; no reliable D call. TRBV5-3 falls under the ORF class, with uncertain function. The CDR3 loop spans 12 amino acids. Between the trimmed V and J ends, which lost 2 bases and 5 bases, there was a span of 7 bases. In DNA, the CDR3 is TGTGCCAGAAGCTTTAGAGAGGAGACCCAGTACTTC. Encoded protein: CARSFREETQYF.

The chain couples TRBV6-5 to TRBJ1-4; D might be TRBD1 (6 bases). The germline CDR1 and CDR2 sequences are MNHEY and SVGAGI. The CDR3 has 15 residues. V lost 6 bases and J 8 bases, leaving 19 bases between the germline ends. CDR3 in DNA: TGTGCCAGCAGCCGTCCGGGACAAGGGGTGGAAAAACTGTTTTTT. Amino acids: CASSRPGQGVEKLFF.

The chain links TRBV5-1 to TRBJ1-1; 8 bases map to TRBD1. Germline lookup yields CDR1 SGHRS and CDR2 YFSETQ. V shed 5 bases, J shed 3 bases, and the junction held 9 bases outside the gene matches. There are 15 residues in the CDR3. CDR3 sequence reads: CASSLLGQGDTEAFF. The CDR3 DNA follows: TGCGCCAGCAGTCTTCTCGGACAGGGTGACACTGAAGCTTTCTTT.

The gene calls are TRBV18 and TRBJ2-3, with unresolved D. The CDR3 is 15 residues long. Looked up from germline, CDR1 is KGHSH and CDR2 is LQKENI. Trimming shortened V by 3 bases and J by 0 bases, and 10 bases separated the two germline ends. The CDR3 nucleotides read TGTGCCAGCTCACCGGCCCGATCTAGCACAGATACGCAGTATTTT. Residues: CASSPARSSTDTQYF.